This T cell receptor (beta chain) was identified in a study of T-cell reconstitution after alpha-beta-depleted transplantation in children. Study findings and constraints: One year after transplant, T-cell counts and diversity came mostly from newly produced T cells.

This sample's TCRbeta library carried unique molecular identifier barcodes. A single record per CDR3 protein comes from TCRdb applying MiXCR to the PCR reads. The table has about 200,000 distinct CDR3 sequences, approximately 17% seen once. This CDR3 has 13 amino acids. Germline assignment: CDR1 MNHEY and CDR2 SMNVEV (reference sequence). The V end was cut by 3 bases, the J end by 6 bases, with 9 bases between. Many counts were recorded for this clonotype. Its antigen is unknown. The receptor's source is a male patient aged 2-15 years who had a stem cell transplant for acute lymphoblastic leukemia, so the T cells may come from the graft donor. The sample here was PBMCs, mostly from graft donor cells, taken 360 days after TCRalphabeta/CD19-depleted stem cell transplant. This sequence joins TRBV27 and TRBJ2-1; D is unresolved. The CDR3 sequence is CASSFRYLNEQFF. CDR3 nucleotide sequence: TGTGCCAGCAGTTTTCGCTATCTCAATGAGCAGTTCTTC.